These 14 T cell receptor beta chains came from one sample sequenced in a study of long-term antiretroviral therapy in people with HIV. They ran version v3.0 of the immunoSEQ assay at survey level. The table came from immunoSEQ multiplex PCR; TCRdb's copy has only in-frame clones and leaves some out. The table lists some 40,000 clones, about 94% of them singletons, with approximately 2.2% in the top ten. Material: unsorted PBMCs, obtained around 9.2 years after starting antiretroviral therapy. All receptors come from a man aged 25-40 years with HIV.

V gene TRBV4-1 combines with J gene TRBJ2-2; perhaps TRBD1 as D (5 bases). The V end lost 0 bases, the J end lost 0 bases, and 11 bases lay between the germline ends. Per germline, CDR1 MGHRA and CDR2 YSYEKL. This CDR3 has 17 residues. The CDR3 is CASSQDPDSANTGELFF. In nucleotides, the CDR3 is TGCGCCAGCAGCCAAGACCCCGACAGTGCGAACACCGGGGAGCTGTTTTTT.

V gene TRBV2 combines with J gene TRBJ1-1; a weak D match, TRBD1 (5 bases). Trimming cost V 7 bases and J 10 bases, with 13 bases left between them. Germline CDR1 and CDR2: SNHLY and FYNNEI. CDR3 length equals 11 residues. CDR3: CASIMGHGAFF. CDR3 bases: TGTGCCAGCATAATGGGGCACGGAGCTTTCTTT.

The genes are TRBV5-5 and TRBJ2-7; 7 nucleotides line up with TRBD2. V lost 0 bases and J lost 4; bases outside the gene matches: 7. The CDR3 loop spans 15 amino acids. CDR1 is SGHKS and CDR2 is YYEKEE in the germline V gene (reference sequence). This CDR3 reads CASSLAPGRGYEQYF. CDR3 nucleotide sequence: TGTGCCAGCAGCTTGGCCCCAGGGAGGGGATACGAGCAGTACTTC.

The gene calls are TRBV7-9 and TRBJ1-4, with 8 bases lining up with TRBD1. The trim removed 1 base at V and 5 bases at J, leaving 12 bases unmatched. CDR1 SEHNR and CDR2 FQNEAQ come from the germline V gene (reference sequence). The CDR3 runs 18 residues. CDR3 bases: TGTGCCAGCAGCTTAGGTCAGGGGGCGCCGGTGGGAAATGAAAAACTGTTTTTT. This translates into CASSLGQGAPVGNEKLFF.

The chain combines TRBV21-1 with TRBJ1-4; no check of the table's D call, TRBD1, against the DNA was made. TRBV21-1 is a documented pseudogene. The length of the CDR3 is 15 residues. CDR3 sequence (DNA): TGTGCCAGCAGCAGAACCGGGACAGGGTATGAAAAACTGTTTTTT. Protein product: CASSRTGTGYEKLFF.

This clone appeared a single time. This chain connects TRBV2 to TRBJ2-7; no definite D call. Germline CDR1 is SNHLY and CDR2 is FYNNEI. This CDR3 comprises 11 residues. V lost 1 base to trimming and J lost 4 bases, with 2 bases between them. The CDR3 nucleotides read TGTGCCAGCAGTGAAGGGTACGAGCAGTACTTC. It is translated as CASSEGYEQYF.

The chain links TRBV20-1 to TRBJ1-1; weak D call: TRBD1 (5 bases). Trimming cost V 6 bases and J 6 bases, with 11 bases left between them. Germline V gene lookup returns CDR1 DFQATT and CDR2 SNEGSKA (reference sequence). The CDR3 sequence is 11 residues long. The CDR3: CSALGGPEAFF. The CDR3 DNA reads TGCAGTGCCCTCGGGGGACCTGAAGCTTTCTTT.

This sequence joins TRBV5-1 and TRBJ1-6, with D perhaps matching TRBD1 (6 bases). This CDR3 has 16 amino acids. Trimming left V 1 base short and J 7 bases short, with 15 bases between. Germline V gives CDR1 SGHRS, CDR2 YFSETQ. This chain's CDR3 is CASSLWSGADNSPLHF. For the CDR3, the DNA is TGCGCCAGCAGCTTGTGGTCAGGGGCTGACAATTCACCCCTCCACTTT. Together with reference TRBV5-1 and TRBJ1-6, the CDR3 gives the full variable domain: KAGVTQTPRYLIKTRGQQVTLSCSPISGHRSVSWYQQTPGQGLQFLFEYFSETQRNKGNFPGRFSGRQFSNSRSEMNVSTLELGDSALYLCASSLWSGADNSPLHFGNGTRLTVT.

The chain recombines TRBV10-3 with TRBJ2-7; 11 bases map to TRBD1. The V gene's germline CDR1 is ENHRY and CDR2 SYGVKD. The CDR3 runs to 13 residues. V dropped 10 bases and J dropped 7; count of bases not matched to a gene: 9. For the CDR3, the DNA is TGTGCCACCCGGGACAGGGGGTCGGGAGAGCAGTACTTC. It yields the protein CATRDRGSGEQYF.

In DNA, the CDR3 is TGTGCCAGTAGTATCGGTTGGGTTTCGCATGGCTACACCTTC. This gives the protein CASSIGWVSHGYTF. The rearrangement joins TRBV19 to TRBJ1-2; D remains unclear. Between the trimmed V and J ends, which lost 3 bases and 6 bases, there was a span of 14 bases. Per germline, CDR1 LNHDA and CDR2 SQIVND (reference sequence). This CDR3 region has 14 residues.

The chain carries TRBV5-4 and TRBJ1-1; TRBD1 aligns across 9 bases. CDR1 and CDR2 from the germline V gene are SGHNT and YYREEE (reference sequence). CDR3 size: 14 residues. Trimming took 3 bases from V and 5 from J; bases not matched to a gene: 5. The CDR3 DNA is TGTGCCAGCAGCTCCCGGGACAGGGAGACTGAAGCTTTCTTT. This codes for CASSSRDRETEAFF. The full variable domain, completed using reference TRBV5-4 and TRBJ1-1, is ETGVTQSPTHLIKTRGQQVTLRCSSQSGHNTVSWYQQALGQGPQFIFQYYREEENGRGNFPPRFSGLQFPNYSSELNVNALELDDSALYLCASSSRDRETEAFFGQGTRLTVV.

This rearrangement joins TRBV7-8 to TRBJ2-5; possible D gene TRBD2, 5 bases. V was shortened by 3 bases and J by 3 bases, with 5 bases between the two germline ends. This CDR3 region has 12 residues. Per the germline V gene, CDR1 is SGHVS and CDR2 is FQNEAQ. The DNA for the CDR3 is TGTGCCAGCAGCTTCGGGGAAGAGACCCAGTACTTC. The encoded protein is CASSFGEETQYF.

The chain has TRBV7-2 and TRBJ1-6; D is unclear. V was clipped by 6 bases and J by 10 bases, with 16 bases between them. This CDR3 comprises 14 residues. Germline CDR1 SGHTA, CDR2 FQGNSA. The CDR3 region is CASRLDRLGSPLHF. For the CDR3, the DNA is TGTGCCAGCAGACTAGACCGACTAGGATCACCCCTCCACTTT.

The chain combines TRBV5-4 with TRBJ2-1; D possibly corresponds to TRBD1 (6 bases). This CDR3 region has 13 residues. CDR1 SGHNT and CDR2 YYREEE come from the germline V gene (reference sequence). Trimming removed 4 bases from V and 8 bases from J, with 13 bases in between. The CDR3 reads CASSADRPDEQFF. The CDR3 DNA follows: TGTGCCAGCAGCGCAGACAGGCCCGATGAGCAGTTCTTC.